A selection of T cell receptor beta chains follows, all from one sample in a study of tumor-infiltrating lymphocytes in primary liver carcinoma. TCRdb ran MiXCR on the multiplex PCR reads and lists one entry per CDR3 protein. The sample lists around 330,000 distinct CDR3 sequences; about 62% were seen once. The source material was peripheral blood. Receptors were obtained from a man aged 35 to 55 with primary liver carcinoma and hepatitis B virus infection. Both conserved end residues are part of each CDR3. A D gene is named only where the DNA matches it firmly. Only part of the rows carry a size: once, few, many, or a class if the clone is expanded.

J gene,D gene,V gene,CDR3 length,clone size,CDR3 protein,CDR3 DNA
TRBJ2-7,TRBD1,TRBV4-2,16,few,CASSRGLGQGPYGQYF,TGTGCCAGCAGCCGCGGACTGGGACAGGGACCTTACGGGCAGTACTTC
TRBJ1-3,TRBD1,TRBV11-3,16,NA,CASSLDRTGAGNTIYF,TGTGCCAGCAGTTTAGATCGAACAGGGGCTGGAAACACCATATATTTT
TRBJ2-7,NA,TRBV4-1,15,many,CASSQWGLLDYEQYF,TGCGCCAGCAGCCAGTGGGGACTTTTGGACTACGAGCAGTACTTC
TRBJ2-1,NA,TRBV5-4,16,NA,CASNAGGMKSYNEQFF,TGCGCCAGCAATGCGGGCGGGATGAAGTCGTACAATGAGCAGTTCTTC
TRBJ2-3,NA,TRBV5-1,15,many,CASSLQGGGTDTQYF,TGCGCCAGCAGCCTTCAGGGAGGCGGCACAGATACGCAGTATTTT
TRBJ1-4,TRBD1,TRBV7-9,14,few,CASSLDRDNEKLFF,TGTGCCAGCAGCTTGGACAGGGATAATGAAAAACTGTTTTTT
TRBJ1-5,NA,TRBV4-1,15,NA,CASNQTGSTGQSQHF,TGCGCCAGCAACCAAACCGGCTCTACCGGGCAGTCCCAGCATTTT
TRBJ1-1,NA,TRBV7-8,13,NA,CASSLQGHGEAFF,TGTGCCAGCAGCTTGCAGGGGCACGGCGAAGCTTTCTTT
TRBJ1-1,TRBD1,TRBV12-3/TRBV12-4,15,many,CASKIPGQMNTEAFF,TGTGCCAGCAAGATACCGGGACAGATGAACACTGAAGCTTTCTTT
TRBJ1-4,TRBD1,TRBV7-6,15,once,CASSRTGGMGEKLFF,TGTGCCAGCAGCCGGACAGGGGGCATGGGCGAAAAACTGTTTTTT
TRBJ2-7,TRBD1,TRBV28,16,NA,CASNLPGQGAGGEQYF,TGTGCCAGCAATTTACCGGGACAGGGCGCAGGAGGCGAGCAGTACTTT
TRBJ2-2,TRBD1,TRBV11-3,16,NA,CASSARDRGQIGELFF,TGTGCCAGCAGCGCACGGGACAGGGGGCAGATCGGGGAGCTGTTTTTT
TRBJ2-7,TRBD2,TRBV25-1,16,NA,CASSPGGAGHTYEQYF,TGTGCCAGCAGCCCCGGGGGGGCGGGGCATACCTACGAGCAGTACTTC
TRBJ2-6,NA,TRBV6-2/TRBV6-3,15,NA,CASLEPMAGANVLTF,TGTGCCAGCTTGGAGCCGATGGCTGGGGCCAACGTCCTGACTTTC
TRBJ1-5,NA,TRBV11-2,15,once,CASSPNGYSNQPQHF,TGTGCCAGCAGTCCGAACGGATATAGCAATCAGCCTCAGCATTTT
TRBJ2-7,NA,TRBV6-2/TRBV6-3,15,many,CASTNKEGWTYEQYF,TGTGCCAGCACCAACAAGGAGGGCTGGACCTACGAGCAGTACTTC
TRBJ1-1,NA,TRBV7-9,13,NA,CASSMGLNTEAFF,TGTGCCAGCAGCATGGGCCTCAACACTGAAGCTTTCTTT
TRBJ2-7,TRBD2,TRBV6-2/TRBV6-3,16,many,CASSLSGKKGSYEQYF,TGTGCCAGCAGTTTAAGCGGGAAAAAGGGGTCCTACGAGCAGTACTTC
TRBJ1-1,NA,TRBV5-1,11,few,CASSYLDEAFF,TGCGCCAGCAGCTATCTAGATGAAGCTTTCTTT
TRBJ2-7,NA,TRBV29-1,13,NA,CSVEHSPPDEQYF,TGCAGCGTTGAACACTCACCGCCCGACGAGCAGTACTTC
TRBJ2-1,TRBD2,TRBV12-3/TRBV12-4,17,NA,CASSPIFRSGMYNEQFF,TGTGCCAGCAGCCCTATATTTAGAAGCGGGATGTACAATGAGCAGTTCTTC
TRBJ2-2,NA,TRBV7-2,13,few,CASSLNSLGELFF,TGTGCCAGCAGCTTAAATAGTCTCGGGGAGCTGTTTTTT
TRBJ2-1,NA,TRBV10-3,13,NA,CAITRDTYNEQFF,TGTGCCATCACCCGGGACACCTACAATGAGCAGTTCTTC
TRBJ1-6,TRBD1,TRBV7-9,14,NA,CASSLDRGRSPLHF,TGTGCCAGCAGCTTAGACAGGGGCAGATCACCCCTCCACTTT
TRBJ2-7,TRBD1,TRBV29-1,14,NA,CNVRQGPNSYEQYF,TGCAACGTTAGACAGGGGCCCAACTCCTACGAGCAGTACTTT
TRBJ2-1,TRBD2,TRBV11-2,16,few,CASSLERLAGKNEQFF,TGTGCCAGCAGCTTAGAAAGACTAGCGGGAAAAAATGAGCAGTTCTTC
TRBJ2-1,TRBD2,TRBV5-1,22,NA,CASSLDEERTSGRKFTYNEQFF,TGCGCCAGCAGCTTGGACGAGGAACGGACTAGCGGGAGGAAGTTTACCTACAATGAGCAGTTCTTC
TRBJ1-1,NA,TRBV30,14,NA,CAWSAVRAVTEAFF,TGTGCCTGGAGTGCCGTGCGGGCAGTCACTGAAGCTTTCTTT
TRBJ2-7,NA,TRBV4-2,16,NA,CASSQSREGSSYEQYF,TGTGCCAGCAGCCAATCCCGGGAAGGATCTAGTTACGAGCAATACTTC
TRBJ2-1,TRBD1,TRBV9,15,NA,CASSSTGTAYNEQFF,TGTGCCAGCAGCTCCACCGGGACAGCCTACAATGAGCAGTTCTTC